This T cell receptor (beta chain) came from a study of T cell repertoires in ileal Crohn's disease. Background on the study: Thiopurines (around ten) or anti-TNF agents (approximately 20) were given postoperatively to about half.

The time point denotes: neoterminal ileum biopsy at postoperative endoscopy, about 6 months after surgery. Measured with immunoSEQ multiplex PCR; TCRdb has only the in-frame clones, and not every one. Of some 60,000 clones listed, about 88% are singletons. Note on this clone: Its antigen is as yet unknown.

Overall study findings and caveats: Mucosal expansions were suggested to be mainly CD8 T cells.

The receptor comes from an adult with Crohn's disease. The sample comprised ileal tissue.

The CDR3, as DNA: TGTGCCATCAGTGCTCGGACAGGGGTTAATTCACCCCTCCACTTT. This gives the protein CAISARTGVNSPLHF. The gene calls are TRBV10-3 and TRBJ1-6; 9 nucleotides line up with TRBD1. CDR1 and CDR2 (germline): ENHRY, SYGVKD. The CDR3 is 15 residues long. The ends lost 4 bases at V and 6 bases at J; junction bases unmatched: 4.